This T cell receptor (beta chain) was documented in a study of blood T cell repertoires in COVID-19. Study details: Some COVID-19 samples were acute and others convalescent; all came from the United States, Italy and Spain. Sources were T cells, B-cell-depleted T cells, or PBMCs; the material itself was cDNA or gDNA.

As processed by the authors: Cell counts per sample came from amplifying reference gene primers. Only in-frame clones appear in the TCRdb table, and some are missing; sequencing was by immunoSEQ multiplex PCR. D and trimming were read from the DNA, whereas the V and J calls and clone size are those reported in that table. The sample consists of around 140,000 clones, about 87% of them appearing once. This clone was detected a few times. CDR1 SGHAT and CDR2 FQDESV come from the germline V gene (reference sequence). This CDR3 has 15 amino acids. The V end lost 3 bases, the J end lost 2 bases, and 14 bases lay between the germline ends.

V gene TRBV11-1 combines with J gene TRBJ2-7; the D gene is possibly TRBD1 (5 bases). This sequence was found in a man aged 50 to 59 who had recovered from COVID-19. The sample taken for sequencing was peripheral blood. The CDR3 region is CASSLSPDSPYEQYF. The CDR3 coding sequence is TGTGCCAGCAGCTTGTCCCCTGACAGCCCCTACGAGCAGTACTTC.